Here is one T cell receptor beta chain with its context. The table lists this clone with a count of one. Its antigen specificity is not known. Base qualities are not recorded, but no much larger clone differs from it by a single base. The sample comes from a study of cytotoxic CD8 clonotypes in ibrutinib-treated CLL (dated by TCRdb to about 2021). Background on the whole study: In this cohort, around 15 patients were treatment-naive and approximately twelve were relapsed/refractory, while around 18 had unmutated IGHV. Longitudinal samples were obtainable from 26 of the 86 participants in the trial. Response samples were taken after a median of 12 months on treatment, ranging from roughly 6 to 36 months. Cryopreserved peripheral blood mononuclear cells were collected before treatment, at response, and at either disease progression or sustained remission. Responses were partial in roughly 24 patients and complete in 2; after median about 5.5 years follow-up, roughly 14 stayed in remission and 12 progressed. Every remission and progressive disease sample was obtained while ibrutinib was still being received by the patients. On average, each sample had some 250,000 productive templates and almost 95,000 productive rearrangements. The investigation overall reported the following: Public clonotypes were rare and either shrank or stayed stable during treatment, and the rise in clonality at ibrutinib response reflected expansion of private clonotypes. Sustained-remission and progressing patients did not have matched sampling times, and lymph node repertoires were not examined. Baseline clonality exceeded that of age-matched healthy donors and correlated strongly with circulating CD8+ T-cell counts. At ibrutinib response clonality went up, during sustained remission it held steady, and at progression it dropped back toward baseline.

The CDR3 measures 15 amino acids from cysteine to phenylalanine. Only the CDR3 portion is preserved as DNA: 45 bases, with reading frame beginning at the first base. V ends up 5 bases short and J 4 bases short, with an unmatched junction base count of 9. In the germline V gene, CDR1 corresponds to MNHNS and CDR2 to SASEGT. A MiSeq instrument was used for deep resolution sequencing, which targeted depths ranging from 1 in 1 million up to 1 in 200,000 T cells, with coverage averaging 10x for each clonotype. TCR beta libraries were generated with the immunoSEQ hsTCRB Kit. For the original study's pipeline: The data were analyzed with ImmunoSEQ Analyzer and ImmunoSEQ Data Assistant, and V, D and J gene assignments followed IMGT definitions. Clonality, with values ranging from 0 to 1, was calculated as one minus the normalized Shannon entropy of productive rearrangement frequencies. Only overrepresented clonotypes making up at least 0.05% of the repertoire of each patient were included in the public clonotype analysis. More than ten repertoires from age-matched healthy donors, obtained from immuneACCESS, served as clonality controls. Sourced from immuneACCESS, this table was stored by TCRdb with only in-frame sequences that have V and J called. A share of the clones is absent; for the studies checked, an unresolved V gene accounts for under half, and the remainder has no known explanation. Clone size and V and J calls were adopted from that table, with D and trimming inferred from the DNA. This sample comprises more than 140,000 clones, roughly 80% of them detected only once. The top ten hold roughly a quarter of the sample.

The sample's time point label, decoded: more than 10 months on ibrutinib. Approximately 2 micrograms of genomic DNA were extracted from cryopreserved PBMCs for TCR beta library preparation. Longitudinal blood samples from CLL patients on ibrutinib monotherapy were analyzed using high-throughput TCR beta sequencing. Patients were enrolled in a phase 2 open-label single-center ibrutinib monotherapy trial. The material sequenced was PBMCs, taken after 12 months of ibrutinib treatment. The TCR was taken from a human donor with chronic lymphocytic leukemia. The chain was built from TRBV6-1 and TRBJ2-7; 9 nucleotides in the junction match TRBD1. The DNA sequence is given as TGTGCCAGCAGTCCGCAGGGACAGGGACCTTACGAGCAGTACTTC. It translates to CASSPQGQGPYEQYF.